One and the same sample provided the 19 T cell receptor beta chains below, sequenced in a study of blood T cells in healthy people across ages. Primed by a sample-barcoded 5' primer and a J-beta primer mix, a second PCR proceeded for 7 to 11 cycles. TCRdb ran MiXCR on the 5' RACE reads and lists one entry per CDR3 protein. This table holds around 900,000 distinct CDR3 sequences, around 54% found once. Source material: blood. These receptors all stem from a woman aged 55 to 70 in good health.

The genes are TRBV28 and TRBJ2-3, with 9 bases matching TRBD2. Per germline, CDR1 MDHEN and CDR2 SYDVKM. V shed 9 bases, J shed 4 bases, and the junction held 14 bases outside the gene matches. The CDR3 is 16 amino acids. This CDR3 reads CASWGLAGWKADTQYF. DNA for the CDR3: TGTGCCAGTTGGGGGCTAGCGGGATGGAAGGCAGATACGCAGTATTTT.

CDR3 DNA sequence: TGTGCCAGCAGTTACACGACGGGAAGCTACGAGCAGTACTTC. Translating it yields CASSYTTGSYEQYF. The chain combines TRBV6-6 with TRBJ2-7, with D perhaps matching TRBD2 (5 bases). This CDR3 comprises 14 residues. Trimming removed 2 bases at V and 3 bases at J, with 11 bases between. Looked up from germline, CDR1 is MNHNY and CDR2 is SVGAGI (reference sequence).

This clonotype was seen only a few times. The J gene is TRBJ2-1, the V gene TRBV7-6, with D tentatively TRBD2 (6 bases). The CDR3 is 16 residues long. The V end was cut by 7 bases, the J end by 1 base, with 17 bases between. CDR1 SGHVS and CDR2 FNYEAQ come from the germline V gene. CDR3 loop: CASTPLGGESYNEQFF. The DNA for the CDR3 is TGTGCCAGCACCCCCCTCGGCGGGGAGTCCTACAATGAGCAGTTCTTC.

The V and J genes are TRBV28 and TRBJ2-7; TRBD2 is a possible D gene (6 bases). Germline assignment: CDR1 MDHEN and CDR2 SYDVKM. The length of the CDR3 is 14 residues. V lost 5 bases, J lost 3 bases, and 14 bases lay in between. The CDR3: CASSVQGGLYEQYF. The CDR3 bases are TGTGCCAGCAGTGTACAAGGAGGGCTCTACGAGCAGTACTTC.

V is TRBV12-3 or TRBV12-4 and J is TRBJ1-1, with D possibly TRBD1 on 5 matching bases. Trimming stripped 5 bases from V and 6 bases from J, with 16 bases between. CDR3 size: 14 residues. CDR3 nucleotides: TGTGCCAGCAGTCCTCCGGGCAGGGCCCCTGAAGCTTTCTTT. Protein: CASSPPGRAPEAFF.

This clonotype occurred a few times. CDR3 nucleotide sequence: TGTGCCAGCAGTTCGAACCGGGAAGTTATCCTCTGGGGCTACACCTTC. Protein product: CASSSNREVILWGYTF. This sequence joins TRBV12-3 or TRBV12-4 and TRBJ1-2; D remains unclear. The CDR3 runs to 16 residues. V dropped 4 bases and J dropped 8 bases, with 23 bases sitting between them.

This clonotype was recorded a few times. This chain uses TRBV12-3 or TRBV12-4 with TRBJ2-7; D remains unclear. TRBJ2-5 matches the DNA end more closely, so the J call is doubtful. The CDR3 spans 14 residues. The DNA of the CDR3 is TGTGCCAGCAGTTTGATAGGTGGCGGAGAGACCCAGTACTTC. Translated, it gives CASSLIGGGETQYF.

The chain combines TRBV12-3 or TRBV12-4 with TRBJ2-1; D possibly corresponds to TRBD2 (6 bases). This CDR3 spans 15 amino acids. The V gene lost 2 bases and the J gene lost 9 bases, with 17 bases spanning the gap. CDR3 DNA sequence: TGTGCCAGCAGTTTAAGTGTCGGGAGAGGCTGTGAGCAGTTCTTC. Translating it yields CASSLSVGRGCEQFF.

CDR3 region: CATQGGGNQPQHF. The DNA of the CDR3 is TGTGCCACCCAGGGAGGCGGCAATCAGCCCCAGCATTTT. The gene calls are TRBV28 and TRBJ1-5; maybe TRBD1 (5 bases). V lost 10 bases and J 2 bases, leaving 12 bases between the germline ends. The CDR3 covers 13 residues. Germline CDR1 MDHEN, CDR2 SYDVKM.

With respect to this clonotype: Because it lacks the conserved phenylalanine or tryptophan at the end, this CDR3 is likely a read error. The CDR3 region has the DNA TGCAGTGCCTGGCGGGACACCGATCGAAATTCACCCCTCCACTAT. Residues: CSAWRDTDRNSPLHY. The V and J genes are TRBV20-1 and TRBJ1-6; perhaps TRBD1 as D (6 bases). Trimming shortened V by 6 bases and J by 7 bases, and 19 bases separated the two germline ends. The CDR3 loop spans 15 amino acids. The germline V gene encodes CDR1 DFQATT and CDR2 SNEGSKA (reference sequence).

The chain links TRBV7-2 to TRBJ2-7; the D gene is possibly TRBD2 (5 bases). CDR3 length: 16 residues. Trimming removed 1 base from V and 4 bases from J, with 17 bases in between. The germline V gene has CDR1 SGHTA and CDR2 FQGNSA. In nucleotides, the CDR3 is TGTGCCAGCAGCTTAGTGTCGGGTAGCTCGGGGTACGAGCAGTACTTC. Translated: CASSLVSGSSGYEQYF.

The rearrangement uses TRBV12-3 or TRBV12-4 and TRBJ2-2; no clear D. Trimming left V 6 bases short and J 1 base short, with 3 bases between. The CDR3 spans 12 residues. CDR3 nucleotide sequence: TGTGCCAGCAGCCGGAACACCGGGGAGCTGTTTTTT. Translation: CASSRNTGELFF.

The CDR3 coding sequence is TGCAGTGCTCACCGCCGTTGGGGGGCTGGAGAGACCCAGTACTTC. The encoded protein is CSAHRRWGAGETQYF. The chain uses TRBV20-1 and TRBJ2-5, with D perhaps being TRBD1 or TRBD2 (6 bases each). This CDR3 contains 15 residues. Trimming took 5 bases from V and 4 from J, leaving 20 bases between them. From germline, CDR1 is DFQATT and CDR2 SNEGSKA (reference sequence).

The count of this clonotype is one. CDR3 protein: CAFAMLRTDTQYF. The CDR3 DNA follows: TGTGCCTTCGCCATGTTACGCACAGATACGCAGTATTTT. V usage is TRBV30 and J usage is TRBJ2-3, with D hard to call. Germline CDR1 GTSNPN, CDR2 SVGIG (reference sequence). V shed 7 bases and J shed 1 base, with 12 bases lying between them. The CDR3 contains 13 residues.

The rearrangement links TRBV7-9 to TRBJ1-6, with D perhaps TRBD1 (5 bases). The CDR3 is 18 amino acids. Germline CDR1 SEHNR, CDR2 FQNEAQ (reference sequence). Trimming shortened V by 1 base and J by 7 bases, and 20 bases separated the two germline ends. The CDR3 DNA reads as TGTGCCAGCAGCTTAGTTTTCTCCTCGGGGGAGGAGAATTCACCCCTCCACTTT. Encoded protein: CASSLVFSSGEENSPLHF.

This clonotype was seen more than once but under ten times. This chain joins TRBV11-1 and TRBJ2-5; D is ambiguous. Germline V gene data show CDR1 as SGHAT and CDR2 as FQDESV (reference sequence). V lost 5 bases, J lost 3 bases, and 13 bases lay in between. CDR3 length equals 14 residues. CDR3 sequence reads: CASSQGNRKETQYF. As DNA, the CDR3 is TGTGCCAGCAGCCAAGGGAACCGTAAAGAGACCCAGTACTTC.

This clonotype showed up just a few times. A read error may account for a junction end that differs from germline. The DNA for the CDR3 is TGTGCCACCAGTGAAGCCCGTAGCCATCAGCCCCAGCATTTT. Translation gives CATSEARSHQPQHF. V is TRBV24-1 and J is TRBJ1-5; unclear D gene. Germline assignment: CDR1 KGHDR and CDR2 SFDVKD. The CDR3 contains 14 residues.

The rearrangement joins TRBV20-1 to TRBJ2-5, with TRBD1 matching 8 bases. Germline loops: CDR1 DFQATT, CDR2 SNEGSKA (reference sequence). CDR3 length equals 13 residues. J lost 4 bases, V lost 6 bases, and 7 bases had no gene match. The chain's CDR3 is CSAKSTGGETQYF. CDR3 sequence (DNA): TGCAGTGCCAAGAGCACAGGGGGAGAGACCCAGTACTTC.

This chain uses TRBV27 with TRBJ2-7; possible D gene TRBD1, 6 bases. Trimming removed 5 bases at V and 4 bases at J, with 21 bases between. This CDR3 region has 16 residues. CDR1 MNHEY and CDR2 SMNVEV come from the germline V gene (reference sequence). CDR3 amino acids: CASSPYRDLLTYEQYF. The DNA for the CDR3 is TGTGCCAGCAGTCCCTACAGGGACCTTCTGACTTACGAGCAGTACTTC.